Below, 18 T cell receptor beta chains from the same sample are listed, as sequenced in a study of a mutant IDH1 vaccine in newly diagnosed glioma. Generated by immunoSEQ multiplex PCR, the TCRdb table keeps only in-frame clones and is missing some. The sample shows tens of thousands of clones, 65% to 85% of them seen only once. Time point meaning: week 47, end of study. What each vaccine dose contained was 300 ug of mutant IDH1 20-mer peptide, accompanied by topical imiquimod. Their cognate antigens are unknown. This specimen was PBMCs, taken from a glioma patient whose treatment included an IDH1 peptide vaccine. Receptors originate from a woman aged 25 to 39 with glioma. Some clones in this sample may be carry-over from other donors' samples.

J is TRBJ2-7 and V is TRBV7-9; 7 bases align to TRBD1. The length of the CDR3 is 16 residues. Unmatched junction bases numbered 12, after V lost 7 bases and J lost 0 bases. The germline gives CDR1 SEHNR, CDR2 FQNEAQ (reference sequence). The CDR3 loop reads CASTEFDRALSYEQYF. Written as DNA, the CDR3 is TGTGCCAGCACCGAGTTCGACAGGGCCCTCTCCTACGAGCAGTACTTC. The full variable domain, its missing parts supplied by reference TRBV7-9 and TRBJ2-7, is DTGVSQNPRHKITKRGQNVTFRCDPISEHNRLYWYRQTLGQGPEFLTYFQNEAQLEKSRLLSDRFSAERPKGSFSTLEIQRTEQGDSAMYLCASTEFDRALSYEQYFGPGTRLTVT.

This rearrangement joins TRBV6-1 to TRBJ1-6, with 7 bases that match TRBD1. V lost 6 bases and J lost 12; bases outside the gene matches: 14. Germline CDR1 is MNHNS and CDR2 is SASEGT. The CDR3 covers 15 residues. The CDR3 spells CASSPRQGSSEPLHF. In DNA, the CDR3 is TGTGCCAGCAGCCCCCGACAGGGATCGTCCGAACCCCTCCACTTT.

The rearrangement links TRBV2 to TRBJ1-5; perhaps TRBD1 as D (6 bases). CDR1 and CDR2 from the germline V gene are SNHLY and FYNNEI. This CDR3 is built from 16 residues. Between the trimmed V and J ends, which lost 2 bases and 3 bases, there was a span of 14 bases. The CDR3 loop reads CASSELGRDNNQPQHF. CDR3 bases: TGTGCCAGCAGTGAACTTGGCCGGGACAACAATCAGCCCCAGCATTTT.

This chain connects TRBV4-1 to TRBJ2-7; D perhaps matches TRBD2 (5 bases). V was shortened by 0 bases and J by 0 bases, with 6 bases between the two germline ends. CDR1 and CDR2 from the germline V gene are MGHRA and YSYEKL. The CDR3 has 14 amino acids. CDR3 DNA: TGCGCCAGCAGCCAAGATGGGAGCTCCTACGAGCAGTACTTC. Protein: CASSQDGSSYEQYF.

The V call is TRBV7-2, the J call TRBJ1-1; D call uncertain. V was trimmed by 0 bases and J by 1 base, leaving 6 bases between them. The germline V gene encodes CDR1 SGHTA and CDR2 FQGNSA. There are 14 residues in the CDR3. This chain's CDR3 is CASSLARGNTEAFF. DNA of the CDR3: TGTGCCAGCAGCTTAGCTCGGGGGAACACTGAAGCTTTCTTT. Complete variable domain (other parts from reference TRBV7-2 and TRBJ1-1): GAGVSQSPSNKVTEKGKDVELRCDPISGHTALYWYRQSLGQGLEFLIYFQGNSAPDKSGLPSDRFSAERTGGSVSTLTIQRTQQEDSAVYLCASSLARGNTEAFFGQGTRLTVV.

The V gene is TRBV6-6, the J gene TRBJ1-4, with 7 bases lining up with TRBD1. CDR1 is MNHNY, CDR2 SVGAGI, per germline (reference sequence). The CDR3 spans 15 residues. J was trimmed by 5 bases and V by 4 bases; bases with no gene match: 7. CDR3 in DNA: TGTGCCAGCAGTTTCCCGGGACAGCGAAATGAAAAACTGTTTTTT. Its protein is CASSFPGQRNEKLFF.

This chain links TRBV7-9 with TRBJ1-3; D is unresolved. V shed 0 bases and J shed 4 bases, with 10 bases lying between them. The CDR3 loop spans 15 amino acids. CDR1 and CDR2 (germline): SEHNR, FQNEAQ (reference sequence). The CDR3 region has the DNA TGTGCCAGCAGCTTAGCATCGGCAGTAGGAAACACCATATATTTT. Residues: CASSLASAVGNTIYF.

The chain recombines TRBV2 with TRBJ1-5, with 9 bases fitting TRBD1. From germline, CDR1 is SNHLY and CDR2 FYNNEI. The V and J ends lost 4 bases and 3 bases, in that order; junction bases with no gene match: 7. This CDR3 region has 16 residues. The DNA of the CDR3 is TGTGCCAGCAGTGTACAGGGGACAGGGATCAATCAGCCCCAGCATTTT. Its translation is CASSVQGTGINQPQHF.

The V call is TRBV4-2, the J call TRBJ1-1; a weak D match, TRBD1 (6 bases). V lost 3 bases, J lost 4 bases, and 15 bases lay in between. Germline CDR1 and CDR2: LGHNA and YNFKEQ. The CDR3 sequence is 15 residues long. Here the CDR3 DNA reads TGTGCCAGCAGCCATACCAGACAGGCTGGCACTGAAGCTTTCTTT. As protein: CASSHTRQAGTEAFF.

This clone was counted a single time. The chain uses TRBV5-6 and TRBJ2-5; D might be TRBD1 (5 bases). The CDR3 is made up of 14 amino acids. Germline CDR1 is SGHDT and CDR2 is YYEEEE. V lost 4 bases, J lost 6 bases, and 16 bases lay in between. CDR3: CASSQGFTGKTQYF. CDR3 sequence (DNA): TGTGCCAGCAGCCAGGGCTTCACTGGCAAGACCCAGTACTTC.

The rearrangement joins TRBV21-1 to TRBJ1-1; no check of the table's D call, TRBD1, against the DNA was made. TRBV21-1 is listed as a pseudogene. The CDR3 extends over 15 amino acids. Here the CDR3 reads CASSKRPRRVVAAFF. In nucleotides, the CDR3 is TGTGCCAGCAGCAAACGGCCTCGCAGGGTGGTAGCAGCTTTCTTT.

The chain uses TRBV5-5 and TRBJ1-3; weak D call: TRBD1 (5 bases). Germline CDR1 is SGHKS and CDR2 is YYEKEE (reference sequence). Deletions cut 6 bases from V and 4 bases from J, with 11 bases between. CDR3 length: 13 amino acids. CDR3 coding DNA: TGTGCCAGCACCCTTGAGGGGGGAAACACCATATATTTT. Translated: CASTLEGGNTIYF.

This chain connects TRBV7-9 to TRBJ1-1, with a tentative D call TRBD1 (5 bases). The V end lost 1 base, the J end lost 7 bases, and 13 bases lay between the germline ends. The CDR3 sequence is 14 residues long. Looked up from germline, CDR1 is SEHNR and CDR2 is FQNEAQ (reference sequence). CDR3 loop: CASSLGWQGDEAFF. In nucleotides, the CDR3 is TGTGCCAGCAGCTTAGGTTGGCAGGGTGATGAAGCTTTCTTT. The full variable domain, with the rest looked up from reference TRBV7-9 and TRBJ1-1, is DTGVSQNPRHKITKRGQNVTFRCDPISEHNRLYWYRQTLGQGPEFLTYFQNEAQLEKSRLLSDRFSAERPKGSFSTLEIQRTEQGDSAMYLCASSLGWQGDEAFFGQGTRLTVV.

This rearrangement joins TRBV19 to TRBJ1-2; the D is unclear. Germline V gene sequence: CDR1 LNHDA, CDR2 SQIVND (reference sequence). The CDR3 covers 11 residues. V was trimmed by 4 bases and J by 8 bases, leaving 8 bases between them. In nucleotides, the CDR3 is TGTGCCAGTAGTAATACAGCGGGCTACACCTTC. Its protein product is CASSNTAGYTF.

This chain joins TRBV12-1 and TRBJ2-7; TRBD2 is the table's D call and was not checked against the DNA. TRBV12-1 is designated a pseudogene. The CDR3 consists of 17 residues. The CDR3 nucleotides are TGTGCCAGGGAGGGGCCCGTCACTAGCGGGAGTGTTTACGAGCAGTACTTC. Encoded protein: CAREGPVTSGSVYEQYF.

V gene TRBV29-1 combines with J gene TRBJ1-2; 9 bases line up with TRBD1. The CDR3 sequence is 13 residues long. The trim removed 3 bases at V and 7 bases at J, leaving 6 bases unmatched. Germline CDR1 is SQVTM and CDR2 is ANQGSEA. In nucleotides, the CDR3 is TGCAGCGTTGAGAGGGACAGGGTTGGTGGCTACACCTTC. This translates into CSVERDRVGGYTF.

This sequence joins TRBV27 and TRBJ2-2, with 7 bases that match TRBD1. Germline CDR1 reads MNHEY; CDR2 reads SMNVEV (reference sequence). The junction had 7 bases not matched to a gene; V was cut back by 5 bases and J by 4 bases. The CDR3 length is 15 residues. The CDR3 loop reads CASSPKGASTGELFF. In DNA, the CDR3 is TGTGCCAGCAGTCCCAAGGGGGCGAGCACCGGGGAGCTGTTTTTT.

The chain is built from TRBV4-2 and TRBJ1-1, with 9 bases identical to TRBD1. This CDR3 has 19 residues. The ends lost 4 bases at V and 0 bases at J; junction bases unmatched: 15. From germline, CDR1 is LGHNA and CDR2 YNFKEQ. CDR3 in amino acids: CASSPRISQGANLNTEAFF. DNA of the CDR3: TGTGCCAGCAGCCCTCGGATTTCACAGGGGGCGAATTTGAACACTGAAGCTTTCTTT.